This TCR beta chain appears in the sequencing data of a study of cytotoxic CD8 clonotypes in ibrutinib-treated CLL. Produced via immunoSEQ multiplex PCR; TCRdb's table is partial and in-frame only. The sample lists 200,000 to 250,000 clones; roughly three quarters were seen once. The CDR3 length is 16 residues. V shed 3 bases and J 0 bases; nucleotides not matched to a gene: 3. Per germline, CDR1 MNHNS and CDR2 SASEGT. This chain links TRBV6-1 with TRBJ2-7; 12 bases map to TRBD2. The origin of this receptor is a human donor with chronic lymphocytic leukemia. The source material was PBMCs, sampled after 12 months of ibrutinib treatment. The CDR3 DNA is TGTGCCAGCAGTGATCTAGCGGGAGGGAGCTCCTACGAGCAGTACTTC. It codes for CASSDLAGGSSYEQYF.